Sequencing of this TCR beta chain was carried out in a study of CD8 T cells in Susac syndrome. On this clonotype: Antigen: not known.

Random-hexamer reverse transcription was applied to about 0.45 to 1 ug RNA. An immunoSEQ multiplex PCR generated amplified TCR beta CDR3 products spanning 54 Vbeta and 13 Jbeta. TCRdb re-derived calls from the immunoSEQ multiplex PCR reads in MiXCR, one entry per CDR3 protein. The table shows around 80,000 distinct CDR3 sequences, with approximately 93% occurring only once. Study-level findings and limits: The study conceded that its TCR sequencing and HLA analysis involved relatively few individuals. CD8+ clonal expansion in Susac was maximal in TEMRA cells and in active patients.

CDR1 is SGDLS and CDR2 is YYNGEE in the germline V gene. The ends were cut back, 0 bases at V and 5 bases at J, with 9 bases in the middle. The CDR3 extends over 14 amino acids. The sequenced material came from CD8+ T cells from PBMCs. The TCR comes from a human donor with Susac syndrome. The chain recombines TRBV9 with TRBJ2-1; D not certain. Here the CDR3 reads CASSVEGTDNEQFF. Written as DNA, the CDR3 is TGTGCCAGCAGCGTAGAGGGTACCGACAATGAGCAGTTCTTC.